This T cell receptor (beta chain) appears in the sequencing data of a study of response to subunit inactivated influenza vaccine. Whole-study findings and limits: There was a suggestion from the authors that each seasonal influenza vaccination recruits few new T cells.

Trimming left V 3 bases short and J 8 bases short, with 17 bases between. This CDR3 has 14 amino acids. From germline, CDR1 is SGHRS and CDR2 YFSETQ. In its sample, this clonotype was seen many times. What it binds is unknown. TCRdb called the RT-PCR reads again in MiXCR, with one record for every CDR3 protein. The sample has more than 250,000 distinct CDR3 sequences, around a fifth seen once. The input for sequencing was PBMCs from blood, taken less than 22 months after vaccination. This chain joins TRBV5-1 and TRBJ1-2, with a tentative D call TRBD1 (5 bases). The receptor was derived from a man between 45 and 75 years old who received an inactivated influenza vaccine. The chain's CDR3 is CASSYRSAGAGYTF. Here the CDR3 DNA reads TGCGCCAGCAGCTACAGGAGCGCCGGCGCGGGCTACACCTTC. The full variable domain, its missing parts supplied by reference TRBV5-1 and TRBJ1-2, is KAGVTQTPRYLIKTRGQQVTLSCSPISGHRSVSWYQQTPGQGLQFLFEYFSETQRNKGNFPGRFSGRQFSNSRSEMNVSTLELGDSALYLCASSYRSAGAGYTFGSGTRLTVV.